The 27 T cell receptor beta chains listed next were all sequenced from one sample in a study of OX40 agonist ivuxolimab in advanced cancers. Clones were sequenced by immunoSEQ multiplex PCR, and TCRdb holds only the in-frame ones, with some missing. The data contain 45,000 or so clones, about 79% of them singletons. The sample in question was CD4+ or CD8+ T cells sorted from blood, obtained in a trial of the OX40 agonist ivuxolimab. The source is an adult with an advanced solid tumor such as melanoma, head and neck, liver or kidney cancer.

This clone has only one observation. This sequence joins TRBV2 and TRBJ1-1; no definite D call. The CDR3 contains 12 residues. From germline, CDR1 is SNHLY and CDR2 FYNNEI. Trimming shortened V by 5 bases and J by 4 bases, and 8 bases separated the two germline ends. CDR3 in amino acids: CASSLLGTEAFF. CDR3 bases: TGTGCCAGCAGTCTGTTGGGCACTGAAGCTTTCTTT.

In its sample, this clone was seen once. The rearrangement uses TRBV5-8 and TRBJ1-2, with D tentatively TRBD1 (5 bases). Germline values: CDR1 SGHTS, CDR2 YDEGEE. This CDR3 has 13 residues. Trimming left V 2 bases short and J 1 base short, with 6 bases between. The CDR3 nucleotides are TGTGCCAGCAGCTTACAGGTTAACTATGGCTACACCTTC. This sequence encodes CASSLQVNYGYTF.

As for this clone: A much larger clone lies one base from this, so it may be a read error. J is TRBJ1-5 and V is TRBV19; 9 bases match TRBD1. Unmatched junction bases numbered 3, after V lost 7 bases and J lost 5 bases. The germline V gene has CDR1 LNHDA and CDR2 SQIVND (reference sequence). This CDR3 has 13 amino acids. For the CDR3, the DNA is TGTGCCAGTATGGACAGGGGCCATCAGCCCCAGCATTTT. Amino acids: CASMDRGHQPQHF.

The V and J genes are TRBV9 and TRBJ2-3, with 9 bases aligning to TRBD2. The length of the CDR3 is 16 residues. Germline trimming cut 0 bases from V and 3 bases from J; bases unmatched to any gene: 5. Germline V gives CDR1 SGDLS, CDR2 YYNGEE. This CDR3 is CASSVAAGGPTDTQYF. DNA for the CDR3: TGTGCCAGCAGCGTAGCGGCGGGGGGGCCGACAGATACGCAGTATTTT.

This chain uses TRBV13 with TRBJ2-7; D is perhaps TRBD1 (6 bases). V dropped 5 bases and J dropped 1 base, with 12 bases sitting between them. CDR1 and CDR2 (germline): PRHDT, FYEKMQ (reference sequence). The CDR3 is made up of 14 amino acids. The CDR3 is CASSRTQGSYEQYF. The CDR3 bases are TGTGCCAGCAGCCGCACTCAGGGGTCCTACGAGCAGTACTTC.

A remark on this clone: A junction end diverges from the germline sequence, so it may reflect a read error. This chain connects TRBV10-3 to TRBJ1-5; D is undetermined. The CDR3 has 17 residues. CDR1 is ENHRY, CDR2 SYGVKD, per germline. DNA of the CDR3: TGTGCCATCAGTGAGTCGGGTGCAGGTCTAATGAATCAACCCCAGCATTTT. Its protein product is CAISESGAGLMNQPQHF.

A few counts support this clone. This chain connects TRBV5-1 to TRBJ1-1; 7 bases line up with TRBD1. Germline V gene lookup returns CDR1 SGHRS and CDR2 YFSETQ. Trimming removed 7 bases from V and 7 bases from J; junction bases left unmatched: 7. The CDR3 runs 12 residues. The chain's CDR3 is CASGPTGDEAFF. The CDR3 DNA sequence: TGCGCCAGCGGCCCAACAGGGGATGAAGCTTTCTTT.

The J gene is TRBJ2-7, the V gene TRBV6-1; TRBD2 agrees at 7 bases. J was trimmed by 3 bases and V by 5 bases; bases with no gene match: 4. The CDR3 is made up of 13 amino acids. In germline, CDR1 is MNHNS, CDR2 SASEGT. The CDR3 sequence: CASSSSGVYEQYF. Written as DNA, the CDR3 is TGTGCCAGCAGTTCTAGCGGAGTCTACGAGCAGTACTTC.

Only a few counts were recorded for this clone. This chain connects TRBV6-5 to TRBJ2-7, with a tentative D call TRBD1 (5 bases). Germline V CDR1 and CDR2: MNHEY, SVGAGI. Trimming took off 6 bases at V and 6 bases at J, with 21 bases between the two ends. CDR3 length equals 15 residues. The CDR3 is CASSLKPSGFGEQYF. The CDR3 DNA is TGTGCCAGCAGCTTAAAACCTTCAGGGTTTGGCGAGCAGTACTTC.

This chain connects TRBV7-6 to TRBJ1-1; D might be TRBD1 (6 bases). CDR3 length: 13 residues. V gave up 1 base and J gave up 9 bases, with 12 bases separating them. Germline V gene lookup returns CDR1 SGHVS and CDR2 FNYEAQ. CDR3 protein: CASSLGEGDKAFF. The DNA of the CDR3 is TGTGCCAGCAGCTTAGGGGAGGGGGACAAAGCTTTCTTT.

The chain employs TRBV18 and TRBJ1-2, with D hard to call. V lost 5 bases, J lost 2 bases, and 12 bases lay in between. The CDR3 is made up of 14 amino acids. Germline V gives CDR1 KGHSH, CDR2 LQKENI. In DNA, the CDR3 is TGTGCCAGCTCATATGACCAAGCGAACTATGGCTACACCTTC. Translation gives CASSYDQANYGYTF.

The V call is TRBV30, the J call TRBJ2-7; 8 nucleotides agree with TRBD2. This CDR3 spans 19 amino acids. The V and J ends lost 8 bases and 2 bases, in that order; junction bases with no gene match: 26. From germline, CDR1 is GTSNPN and CDR2 SVGIG (reference sequence). The DNA of the CDR3 is TGTGCCGGGCGGCCCCGGGGGGCGCGGGCGGGGGGCCTCCCCTACGAGCAGTACTTC. Amino acid sequence: CAGRPRGARAGGLPYEQYF.

This clone was recorded once. The chain combines TRBV11-3 with TRBJ1-1; no clear D. Germline V CDR1 and CDR2: SGHNT, YENEEA. CDR3 length: 13 residues. Trimming took 4 bases from V and 1 from J, leaving 7 bases between them. In DNA, the CDR3 is TGTGCCAGCAGCTCCGACCCGAACACTGAAGCTTTCTTT. Amino acid sequence: CASSSDPNTEAFF.

The rearrangement uses TRBV5-4 and TRBJ1-4; D is unclear. The CDR3 loop spans 12 amino acids. Looked up from germline, CDR1 is SGHNT and CDR2 is YYREEE (reference sequence). Trimming pared 0 bases from V and 7 bases from J, leaving 4 bases between. Here the CDR3 DNA reads TGTGCCAGCAGCTTGGACCGTGAAAAACTGTTTTTT. Amino acid sequence: CASSLDREKLFF.

About this clone itself: One junction end disagrees with the germline gene, perhaps due to a read error. The chain recombines TRBV7-9 with TRBJ2-1; 7 positions match TRBD2. CDR1 and CDR2 (germline): SEHNR, FQNEAQ (reference sequence). The CDR3 loop spans 15 amino acids. CDR3 loop: CVSSLLGGSYNEQFF. In nucleotides, the CDR3 is TGTGTCAGCAGCCTCCTCGGGGGGTCCTACAATGAGCAGTTCTTC.

The chain links TRBV10-3 to TRBJ2-7; no clear D. V gave up 3 bases and J gave up 2 bases, with 5 bases separating them. The CDR3 totals 12 residues. CDR1 is ENHRY, CDR2 SYGVKD, per germline. The CDR3 loop reads CAISESTYEQYF. CDR3 nucleotide sequence: TGTGCCATCAGTGAATCGACCTACGAGCAGTACTTC.

The V gene is TRBV7-2, the J gene TRBJ2-5, with D possibly called TRBD1 or TRBD2 (6 bases each). The length of the CDR3 is 17 residues. V was cut by 0 bases and J by 4 bases, with 18 bases left in between. In germline, CDR1 is SGHTA, CDR2 FQGNSA. DNA of the CDR3: TGTGCCAGCAGCTTAGCGGGTCCGGGACTCAGGGGAGAGACCCAGTACTTC. Translated, it gives CASSLAGPGLRGETQYF.

The chain employs TRBV6-1 and TRBJ1-2; tentative D call: TRBD1 (5 bases). This CDR3 region has 11 residues. From germline, CDR1 is MNHNS and CDR2 SASEGT. V was shortened by 8 bases and J by 4 bases, with 8 bases between the two germline ends. The CDR3 DNA reads TGTGCCAGCTCAGACAGCTATGGCTACACCTTC. Protein product: CASSDSYGYTF.

The rearrangement uses TRBV5-1 and TRBJ2-7; 9 bases agree with TRBD2. The V gene end was trimmed by 4 bases and the J gene end by 2 bases; junction bases not matched to a gene: 10. This CDR3 has 16 amino acids. CDR1 and CDR2 from the germline V gene are SGHRS and YFSETQ. The CDR3, as DNA: TGCGCCAGCAGCCCGGCCCTCCAGCGGGGGGCCTACGAGCAGTACTTC. Amino acids: CASSPALQRGAYEQYF.

The CDR3 region is CASSLAPRQGRIYNEQFF. For the CDR3, the DNA is TGTGCCAGCAGCTTAGCCCCCCGACAGGGTAGAATTTACAATGAGCAGTTCTTC. V usage is TRBV7-6 and J usage is TRBJ2-1; 7 bases map to TRBD1. Germline CDR1 is SGHVS and CDR2 is FNYEAQ. The V segment lost 0 bases and the J segment 4 bases; nucleotides outside the gene matches: 12. The CDR3 is 18 residues long.

The chain employs TRBV7-3 and TRBJ2-7; 8 bases line up with TRBD2. The CDR3 is 14 amino acids. In germline, CDR1 is SGHTA, CDR2 FQGTGA. Germline trimming cut 3 bases from V and 5 bases from J; bases unmatched to any gene: 6. DNA for the CDR3: TGTGCCAGCAGCTTCGGGGGGGCCAATAACGAGCAGTACTTC. Residues: CASSFGGANNEQYF.

The J gene is TRBJ2-5, the V gene TRBV5-6; D is unclear. Trimming shortened V by 2 bases and J by 5 bases, and 4 bases separated the two germline ends. Germline values: CDR1 SGHDT, CDR2 YYEEEE. CDR3 length equals 11 residues. The CDR3 DNA reads TGTGCCAGCAGCTTAGCGGAGACCCAGTACTTC. The encoded protein is CASSLAETQYF.

This chain uses TRBV4-1 with TRBJ1-2; D is perhaps TRBD1 (5 bases). This CDR3 is built from 14 residues. V was trimmed by 5 bases and J by 8 bases, leaving 18 bases between them. Germline V gene data show CDR1 as MGHRA and CDR2 as YSYEKL. The CDR3: CASSSSPAEGGYTF. CDR3 DNA sequence: TGCGCCAGCAGCTCCAGCCCGGCCGAGGGGGGCTACACCTTC.

The DNA for the CDR3 is TGTGCCAGTAGTATCCCCAGGGTGAACAATCAGCCCCAGCATTTT. Its protein is CASSIPRVNNQPQHF. This rearrangement joins TRBV19 to TRBJ1-5; D might be TRBD1 (5 bases). Per germline, CDR1 LNHDA and CDR2 SQIVND (reference sequence). The CDR3 spans 15 residues. The V and J ends lost 3 bases and 3 bases respectively, with 12 bases between them.

This clone is a singleton in its sample. The rearrangement uses TRBV5-1 and TRBJ1-2, with D tentatively TRBD1 (5 bases). Germline CDR1 reads SGHRS; CDR2 reads YFSETQ. There are 16 residues in the CDR3. V was clipped by 3 bases and J by 7 bases, with 22 bases between them. CDR3 DNA: TGCGCCAGCAGCTCCGGACACCAGGGACCCGGGGGTGGCTACACCTTC. Amino acids: CASSSGHQGPGGGYTF.

V is TRBV6-5 and J is TRBJ1-3; 8 bases match TRBD1. V trimming: 8 bases; J trimming: 4 bases; junction bases outside the gene matches: 10. The CDR3 has 15 residues. Germline V gene lookup returns CDR1 MNHEY and CDR2 SVGAGI. The CDR3 here is CASGTDRATGNTIYF. For the CDR3, the DNA is TGTGCCAGCGGGACGGACAGGGCAACGGGAAACACCATATATTTT.

The J gene is TRBJ1-3, the V gene TRBV6-6; no reliable D call. Germline-derived CDR1 and CDR2 are MNHNY and SVGAGI (reference sequence). Trimming shortened V by 7 bases and J by 3 bases, and 10 bases separated the two germline ends. This CDR3 has 13 residues. CDR3 residues: CASTFTRGNTIYF. CDR3 sequence (DNA): TGTGCCAGCACCTTCACTCGTGGAAACACCATATATTTT.